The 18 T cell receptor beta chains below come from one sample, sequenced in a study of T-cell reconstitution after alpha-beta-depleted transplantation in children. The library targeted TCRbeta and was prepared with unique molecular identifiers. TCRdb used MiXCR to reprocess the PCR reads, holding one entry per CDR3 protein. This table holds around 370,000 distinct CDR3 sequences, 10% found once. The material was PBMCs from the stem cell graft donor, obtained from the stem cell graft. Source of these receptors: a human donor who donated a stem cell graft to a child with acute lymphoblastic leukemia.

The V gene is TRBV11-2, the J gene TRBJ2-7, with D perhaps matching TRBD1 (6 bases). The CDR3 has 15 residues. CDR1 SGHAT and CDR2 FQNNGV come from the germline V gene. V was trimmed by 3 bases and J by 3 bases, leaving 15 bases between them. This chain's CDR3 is CASSFQGSPIYEQYF. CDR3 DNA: TGTGCCAGCAGCTTTCAGGGGTCCCCCATCTACGAGCAGTACTTC.

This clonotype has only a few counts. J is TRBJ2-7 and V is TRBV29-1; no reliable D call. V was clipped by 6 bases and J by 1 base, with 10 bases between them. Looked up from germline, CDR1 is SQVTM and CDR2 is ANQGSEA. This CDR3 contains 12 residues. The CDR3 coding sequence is TGCAGCGTAGTGGACGGATCCTACGAGCAGTACTTC. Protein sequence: CSVVDGSYEQYF.

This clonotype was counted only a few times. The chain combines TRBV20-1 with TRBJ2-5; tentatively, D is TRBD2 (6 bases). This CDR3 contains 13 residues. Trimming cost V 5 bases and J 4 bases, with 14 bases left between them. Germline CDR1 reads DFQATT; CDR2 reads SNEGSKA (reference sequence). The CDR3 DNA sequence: TGCAGTGCTTGGGGAGGAGGGGTAGAGACCCAGTACTTC. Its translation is CSAWGGGVETQYF.

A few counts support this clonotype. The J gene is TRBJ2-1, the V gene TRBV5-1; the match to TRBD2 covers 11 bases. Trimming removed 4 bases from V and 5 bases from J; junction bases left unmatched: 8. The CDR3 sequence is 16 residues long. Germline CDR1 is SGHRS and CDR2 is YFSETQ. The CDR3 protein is CASSQRASGRNNEQFF. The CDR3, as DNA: TGCGCCAGCAGCCAGAGGGCTAGCGGGAGGAACAATGAGCAGTTCTTC.

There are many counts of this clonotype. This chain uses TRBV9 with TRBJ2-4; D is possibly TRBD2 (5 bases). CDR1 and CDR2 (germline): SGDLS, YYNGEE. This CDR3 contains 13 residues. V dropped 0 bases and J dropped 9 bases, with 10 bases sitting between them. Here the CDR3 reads CASSVGPEGIQYF. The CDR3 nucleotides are TGTGCCAGCAGCGTAGGCCCAGAGGGCATTCAGTACTTC.

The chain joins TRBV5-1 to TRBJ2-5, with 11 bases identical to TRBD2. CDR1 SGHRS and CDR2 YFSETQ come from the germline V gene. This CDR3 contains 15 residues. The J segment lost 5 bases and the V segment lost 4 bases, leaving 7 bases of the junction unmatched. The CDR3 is CASSLLAGDPETQYF. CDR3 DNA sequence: TGCGCCAGCAGCCTACTAGCGGGAGATCCGGAGACCCAGTACTTC.

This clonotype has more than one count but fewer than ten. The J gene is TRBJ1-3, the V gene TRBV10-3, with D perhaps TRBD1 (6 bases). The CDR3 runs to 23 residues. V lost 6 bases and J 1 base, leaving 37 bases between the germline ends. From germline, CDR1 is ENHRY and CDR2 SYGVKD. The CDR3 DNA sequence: TGTGCCATCAGGCCAGGGGCAGGGTCCCCCGCTGAGCTACCAACTTTATCTGGAAACACCATATATTTT. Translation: CAIRPGAGSPAELPTLSGNTIYF.

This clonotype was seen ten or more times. The CDR3 loop reads CASNGARNTEAFF. In DNA, the CDR3 is TGTGCCAGCAATGGGGCCAGGAACACTGAAGCTTTCTTT. The rearrangement links TRBV6-2 or TRBV6-3 to TRBJ1-1, with a tentative D call TRBD1 (5 bases). From germline, CDR1 is MNHEY and CDR2 SVGEGT. This CDR3 has 13 residues. Deletions cut 7 bases from V and 1 base from J, with 10 bases between.

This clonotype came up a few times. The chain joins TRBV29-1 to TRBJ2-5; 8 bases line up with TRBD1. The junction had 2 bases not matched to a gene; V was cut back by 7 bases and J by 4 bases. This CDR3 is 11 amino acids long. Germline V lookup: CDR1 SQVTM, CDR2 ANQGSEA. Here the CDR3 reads CSAGTGETQYF. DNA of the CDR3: TGCAGCGCCGGGACAGGAGAGACCCAGTACTTC.

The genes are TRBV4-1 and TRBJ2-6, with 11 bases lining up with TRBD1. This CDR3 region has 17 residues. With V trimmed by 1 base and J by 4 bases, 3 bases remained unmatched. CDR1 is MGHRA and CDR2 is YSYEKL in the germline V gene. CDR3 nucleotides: TGCGCCAGCAGCCAAGGGGACAGGGGGAACGGGGCCAACGTCCTGACTTTC. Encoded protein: CASSQGDRGNGANVLTF.

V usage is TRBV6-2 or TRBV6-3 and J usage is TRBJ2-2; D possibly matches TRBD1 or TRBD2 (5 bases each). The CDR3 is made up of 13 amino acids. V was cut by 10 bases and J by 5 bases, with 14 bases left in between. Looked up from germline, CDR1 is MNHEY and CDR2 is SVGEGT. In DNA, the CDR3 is TGTGCCACATTGGGACGTTGGACCGGGGAGCTGTTTTTT. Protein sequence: CATLGRWTGELFF.

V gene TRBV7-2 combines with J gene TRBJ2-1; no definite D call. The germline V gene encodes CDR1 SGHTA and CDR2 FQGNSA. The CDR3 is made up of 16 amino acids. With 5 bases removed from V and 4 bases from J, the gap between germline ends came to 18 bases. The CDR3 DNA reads TGTGCCAGCAGCCCCAACCACGGACGTAGTTACAATGAGCAGTTCTTC. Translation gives CASSPNHGRSYNEQFF. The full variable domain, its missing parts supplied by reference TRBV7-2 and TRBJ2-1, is GAGVSQSPSNKVTEKGKDVELRCDPISGHTALYWYRQSLGQGLEFLIYFQGNSAPDKSGLPSDRFSAERTGGSVSTLTIQRTQQEDSAVYLCASSPNHGRSYNEQFFGPGTRLTVL.

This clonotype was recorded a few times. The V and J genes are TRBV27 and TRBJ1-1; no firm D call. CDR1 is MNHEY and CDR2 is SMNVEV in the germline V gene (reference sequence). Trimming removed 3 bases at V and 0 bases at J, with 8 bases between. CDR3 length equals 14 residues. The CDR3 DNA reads TGTGCCAGCAGTTTCAAGACCATGAACACTGAAGCTTTCTTT. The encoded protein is CASSFKTMNTEAFF.

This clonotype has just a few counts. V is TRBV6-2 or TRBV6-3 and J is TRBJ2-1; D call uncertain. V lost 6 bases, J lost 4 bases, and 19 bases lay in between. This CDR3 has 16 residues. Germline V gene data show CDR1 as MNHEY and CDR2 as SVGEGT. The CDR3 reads CASSPKRLGSYNEQFF. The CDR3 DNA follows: TGTGCCAGCAGCCCAAAAAGGTTGGGGTCGTACAATGAGCAGTTCTTC.

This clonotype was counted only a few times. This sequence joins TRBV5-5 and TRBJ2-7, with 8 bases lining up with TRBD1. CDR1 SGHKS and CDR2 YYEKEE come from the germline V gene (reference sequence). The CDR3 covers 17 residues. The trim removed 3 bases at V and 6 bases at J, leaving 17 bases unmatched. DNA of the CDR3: TGTGCCAGCAGCTGGGGCCGGGGACAGGTGACATTTAGCGAGCAGTACTTC. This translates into CASSWGRGQVTFSEQYF.

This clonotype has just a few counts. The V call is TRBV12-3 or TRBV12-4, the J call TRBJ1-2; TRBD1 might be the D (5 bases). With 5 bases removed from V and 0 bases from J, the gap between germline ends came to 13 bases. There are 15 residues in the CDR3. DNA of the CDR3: TGTGCCAGCAGTGACTGGACAAAGACTAACTATGGCTACACCTTC. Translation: CASSDWTKTNYGYTF.

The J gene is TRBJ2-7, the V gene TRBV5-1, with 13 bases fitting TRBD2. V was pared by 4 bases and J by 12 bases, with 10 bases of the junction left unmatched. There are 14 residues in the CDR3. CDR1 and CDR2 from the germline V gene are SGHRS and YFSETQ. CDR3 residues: CASSQGLAGEVRYF. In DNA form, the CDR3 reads TGCGCCAGCAGCCAAGGACTAGCGGGAGAGGTGCGGTACTTC. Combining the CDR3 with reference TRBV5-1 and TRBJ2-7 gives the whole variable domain KAGVTQTPRYLIKTRGQQVTLSCSPISGHRSVSWYQQTPGQGLQFLFEYFSETQRNKGNFPGRFSGRQFSNSRSEMNVSTLELGDSALYLCASSQGLAGEVRYFGPGTRLTVT.

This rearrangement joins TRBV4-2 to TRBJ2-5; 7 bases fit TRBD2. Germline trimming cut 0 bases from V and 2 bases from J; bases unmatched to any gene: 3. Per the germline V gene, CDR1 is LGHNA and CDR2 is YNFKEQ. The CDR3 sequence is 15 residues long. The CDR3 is CASSQEGRAQETQYF. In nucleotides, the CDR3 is TGTGCCAGCAGCCAAGAGGGGAGGGCACAAGAGACCCAGTACTTC.